This T cell receptor beta chain was retrieved from a study of T cells expressing NK-cell markers. Study conclusions and caveats: Several donors' CD3+CD56-NKG2C+ cells were dominated by the same clonotypes.

5'RACE template switching with UMIs produced the TCR beta cDNA. From its re-call of the 5' RACE reads, TCRdb lists each CDR3 protein once, without DNA. The sample includes around 550,000 distinct CDR3 sequences. CDR3 size: 12 residues. Germline-derived CDR1 and CDR2 are SGHRS and YFSETQ. A word on this clonotype: Antigen unknown.

The chain recombines TRBV5-1 with TRBJ2-1; no DNA is available, so the TRBD1 call from TCRdb remains unchecked. This receptor was identified in a man aged 18 to 29 in good health. Sequencing input: blood T cells: a sorted CD56 or NKG2C T cell subset, CD4+ or CD8+ T cells, or bulk PBMC T cells (not recorded which). The CDR3 sequence: CASRGGDNEQFF. The whole variable domain, remainder taken from reference TRBV5-1 and TRBJ2-1, is KAGVTQTPRYLIKTRGQQVTLSCSPISGHRSVSWYQQTPGQGLQFLFEYFSETQRNKGNFPGRFSGRQFSNSRSEMNVSTLELGDSALYLCASRGGDNEQFFGPGTRLTVL.